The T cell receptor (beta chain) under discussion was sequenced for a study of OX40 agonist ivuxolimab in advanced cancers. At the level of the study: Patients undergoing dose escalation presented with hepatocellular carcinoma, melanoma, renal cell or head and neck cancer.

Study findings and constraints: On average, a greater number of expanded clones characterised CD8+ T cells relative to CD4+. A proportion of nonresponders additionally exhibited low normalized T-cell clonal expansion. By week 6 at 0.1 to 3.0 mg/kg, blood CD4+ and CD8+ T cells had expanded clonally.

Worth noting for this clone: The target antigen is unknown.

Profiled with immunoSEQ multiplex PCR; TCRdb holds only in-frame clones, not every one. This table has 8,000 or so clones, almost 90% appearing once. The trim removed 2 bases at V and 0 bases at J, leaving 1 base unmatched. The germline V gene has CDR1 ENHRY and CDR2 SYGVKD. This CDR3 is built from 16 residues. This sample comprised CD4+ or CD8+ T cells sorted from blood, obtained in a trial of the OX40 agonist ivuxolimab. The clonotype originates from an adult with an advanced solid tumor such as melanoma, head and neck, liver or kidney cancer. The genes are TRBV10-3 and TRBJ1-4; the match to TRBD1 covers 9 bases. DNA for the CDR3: TGTGCCATCAGTGAGGGGACAGGGACAACTAATGAAAAACTGTTTTTT. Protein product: CAISEGTGTTNEKLFF.